This T cell receptor beta chain was captured in a study of T cell changes during pregnancy in multiple sclerosis. Sequencing used immunoSEQ multiplex PCR; TCRdb keeps in-frame clones, though not all of them. This table has 61,000 or so clones, around 95% appearing once. In germline, CDR1 is LGHNA, CDR2 YSLEER. The CDR3 consists of 13 residues. Trimming took 4 bases from V and 8 from J, leaving 12 bases between them. The rearrangement uses TRBV4-3 and TRBJ2-1; D gene unclear. Sample: CD4+ T cells from peripheral blood mononuclear cells, taken before pregnancy. The TCR comes from a female donor with multiple sclerosis, enrolled in a pregnancy study. DNA for the CDR3: TGCGCCAGCAGCCTATTAGAATCGGATGAGCAGTTCTTC. Protein sequence: CASSLLESDEQFF.